Following are 19 T cell receptor beta chains from one sample sequenced in a study of patients and donors after allogeneic stem cell transplantation. Each CDR3 protein is one row after TCRdb ran MiXCR on the RT-PCR reads. The table lists approximately 160,000 distinct CDR3 sequences, over 25% of them singletons. The source material was blood, either unsorted or a sorted T cell fraction (not recorded which). These receptors came from a human donor who was either an allogeneic HSCT recipient or a stem cell or donor lymphocyte infusion donor (not recorded which). It is not recorded whose cells these are; they may come from a transplant donor.

There are many counts of this clonotype. V and J are TRBV6-2 or TRBV6-3 and TRBJ2-2, with D perhaps matching TRBD2 (5 bases). V was clipped by 2 bases and J by 7 bases, with 8 bases between them. This CDR3 is built from 13 residues. Germline V lookup: CDR1 MNHEY, CDR2 SVGEGT. The CDR3 protein is CASSYGGVGELFF. CDR3 sequence (DNA): TGTGCCAGCAGTTACGGAGGAGTCGGGGAGCTGTTTTTT.

This clonotype was recorded a few times. This chain uses TRBV7-2 with TRBJ2-5; possibly TRBD2 for D (5 bases). Germline CDR1 SGHTA, CDR2 FQGNSA. V was clipped by 5 bases and J by 2 bases, with 12 bases between them. The CDR3 is 14 residues long. CDR3 coding DNA: TGTGCCAGCAGCCAGCGGACGCTACAAGAGACCCAGTACTTC. Translated: CASSQRTLQETQYF.

This clonotype occurred a few times. This rearrangement joins TRBV29-1 to TRBJ2-2; the D call may be TRBD1 or TRBD2 (5 bases each). Germline V gives CDR1 SQVTM, CDR2 ANQGSEA. Between the trimmed V and J ends, which lost 4 bases and 0 bases, there was a span of 9 bases. The CDR3 sequence is 14 residues long. The CDR3 DNA follows: TGCAGCGTTGTTCGGGACCCGAACACCGGGGAGCTGTTTTTT. Translating gives CSVVRDPNTGELFF.

J is TRBJ1-5 and V is TRBV5-5; 9 bases agree with TRBD1. Germline V gives CDR1 SGHKS, CDR2 YYEKEE (reference sequence). V lost 2 bases and J lost 0; bases outside the gene matches: 6. The CDR3 spans 17 residues. CDR3 nucleotides: TGTGCCAGCAGCTTAGGACAGGGGACCGTTAGCAATCAGCCCCAGCATTTT. It yields the protein CASSLGQGTVSNQPQHF.

This clonotype has at least ten counts. The CDR3 nucleotides read TGTGCCAGCAGGTACCTCCTTCCAAGGACGACTACGGGGGTAAACACCATATATTTT. Its translation: CASRYLLPRTTTGVNTIYF. The V call is TRBV6-6, the J call TRBJ1-3; possible D gene TRBD1, 5 bases. Germline V gene data show CDR1 as MNHNY and CDR2 as SVGAGI (reference sequence). The CDR3 is 19 residues long. Trimming pared 6 bases from V and 6 bases from J, leaving 30 bases between.

The chain joins TRBV5-1 to TRBJ2-2, with unresolved D. Germline CDR1 and CDR2: SGHRS and YFSETQ. Between the trimmed V and J ends, which lost 1 base and 2 bases, there was a span of 9 bases. This CDR3 has 15 residues. The CDR3 is CASSLKLLNTGELFF. In DNA form, the CDR3 reads TGCGCCAGCAGCTTGAAACTGTTAAACACCGGGGAGCTGTTTTTT.

The chain carries TRBV7-9 and TRBJ2-7; 8 bases match TRBD1. V was clipped by 4 bases and J by 6 bases; unmatched bases: 11. CDR1 and CDR2 from the germline V gene are SEHNR and FQNEAQ (reference sequence). CDR3 length: 15 residues. The CDR3 DNA follows: TGTGCCAGCAGCTCGCAGGGGGCGCGACTACTCGAGCAGTACTTC. It encodes CASSSQGARLLEQYF.

This clonotype was seen only a few times. The chain has TRBV28 and TRBJ1-4; D is unclear. Germline CDR1 and CDR2: MDHEN and SYDVKM. The CDR3 has 16 amino acids. V shed 5 bases and J shed 3 bases, with 16 bases lying between them. CDR3 nucleotide sequence: TGTGCCAGCAGTAACCGAGGAGGCGGGGCTAATGAAAAACTGTTTTTT. Amino acids: CASSNRGGGANEKLFF. The full variable domain, rest sourced from reference TRBV28 and TRBJ1-4, is DVKVTQSSRYLVKRTGEKVFLECVQDMDHENMFWYRQDPGLGLRLIYFSYDVKMKEKGDIPEGYSVSREKKERFSLILESASTNQTSMYLCASSNRGGGANEKLFFGSGTQLSVL.

The V gene is TRBV29-1, the J gene TRBJ2-2, with D unresolved. Germline V gene data show CDR1 as SQVTM and CDR2 as ANQGSEA. Trimming removed 4 bases from V and 8 bases from J, with 11 bases in between. This CDR3 has 12 residues. The CDR3 bases are TGCAGCGTTGGACTCTGGGATGGGGAGCTGTTTTTT. It is translated as CSVGLWDGELFF.

The V and J genes are TRBV29-1 and TRBJ2-6; D is unresolved. V dropped 4 bases and J dropped 0 bases, with 4 bases sitting between them. The CDR3 spans 13 residues. Germline V gene data show CDR1 as SQVTM and CDR2 as ANQGSEA. The CDR3 DNA reads TGCAGCGTTGCCATCTCTGGGGCCAACGTCCTGACTTTC. Translated, it gives CSVAISGANVLTF.

The chain employs TRBV3-1 and TRBJ2-7, with TRBD2 matching 8 bases. The V gene's germline CDR1 is LGHDT and CDR2 YNNKEL (reference sequence). The CDR3 consists of 19 residues. Trimming took 1 base from V and 2 from J; bases not matched to a gene: 16. The CDR3, as DNA: TGTGCCAGCAGCCAAGTGGAAATGCGGGAGGAACCCCTGGCCTACGAGCAGTACTTC. Translating it yields CASSQVEMREEPLAYEQYF.

The CDR3 sequence: CASSSGLSNEQFF. The CDR3 bases are TGTGCCAGCAGCTCGGGACTTTCTAATGAGCAGTTCTTC. The rearrangement links TRBV7-9 to TRBJ2-1; tentative D call: TRBD2 (6 bases). Trimming left V 4 bases short and J 7 bases short, with 11 bases between. The germline gives CDR1 SEHNR, CDR2 FQNEAQ (reference sequence). The CDR3 has 13 amino acids. The complete variable domain, with remaining parts taken from reference TRBV7-9 and TRBJ2-1, reads DTGVSQNPRHKITKRGQNVTFRCDPISEHNRLYWYRQTLGQGPEFLTYFQNEAQLEKSRLLSDRFSAERPKGSFSTLEIQRTEQGDSAMYLCASSSGLSNEQFFGPGTRLTVL.

The chain couples TRBV11-3 to TRBJ2-1, with no clear D. With 5 bases removed from V and 10 bases from J, the gap between germline ends came to 15 bases. Germline V gene sequence: CDR1 SGHNT, CDR2 YENEEA. The CDR3 has 13 residues. The chain's CDR3 is CASSMAAVGEQFF. The CDR3 DNA reads as TGTGCCAGCAGCATGGCGGCGGTGGGCGAGCAGTTCTTC.

This clonotype was counted ten times or more. The chain joins TRBV7-9 to TRBJ1-6; D is unresolved. Germline V lookup: CDR1 SEHNR, CDR2 FQNEAQ (reference sequence). The CDR3 spans 14 residues. Trimming took off 4 bases at V and 0 bases at J, with 4 bases between the two ends. Here the CDR3 DNA reads TGTGCCAGCAGCTCAGGCTCCTATAATTCACCCCTCCACTTT. As protein: CASSSGSYNSPLHF.

The chain is built from TRBV29-1 and TRBJ2-5; weak D call: TRBD2 (5 bases). The CDR3 sequence is 15 residues long. Germline CDR1 SQVTM, CDR2 ANQGSEA. V was trimmed by 2 bases and J by 0 bases, leaving 13 bases between them. The CDR3 bases are TGCAGCGTTGAAATGGAAACGGGGTACCAAGAGACCCAGTACTTC. Protein product: CSVEMETGYQETQYF.

This rearrangement joins TRBV20-1 to TRBJ2-4; TRBD1 matches 7 bases. The CDR3 is made up of 15 amino acids. Germline CDR1 and CDR2: DFQATT and SNEGSKA (reference sequence). V gave up 6 bases and J gave up 1 base; unmatched junction bases: 9. CDR3 in DNA: TGCAGTGCCGAAAGGGGGCCGGGGGCCAAAAACATTCAGTACTTC. The encoded protein is CSAERGPGAKNIQYF.

The chain employs TRBV4-3 and TRBJ2-1, with D unresolved. The CDR3 is made up of 13 amino acids. Germline V gives CDR1 LGHNA, CDR2 YSLEER. V was pared by 5 bases and J by 7 bases, with 12 bases between. The CDR3 protein is CASSARTSNEQFF. DNA of the CDR3: TGCGCCAGCAGCGCCCGGACCAGTAATGAGCAGTTCTTC.

This clonotype was observed a few times. The chain employs TRBV5-4 and TRBJ2-3; no reliable D call. Trimming pared 3 bases from V and 5 bases from J, leaving 7 bases between. The CDR3 sequence is 12 residues long. Germline V gives CDR1 SGHNT, CDR2 YYREEE (reference sequence). The CDR3 loop reads CASSSTRDTQYF. The CDR3 DNA is TGTGCCAGCAGCTCGACCCGAGATACGCAGTATTTT.

This clonotype has just a few counts. This chain uses TRBV28 with TRBJ1-5, with D perhaps matching TRBD1 (6 bases). This CDR3 is built from 13 residues. Germline CDR1 and CDR2: MDHEN and SYDVKM. V lost 4 bases and J 6 bases, leaving 10 bases between the germline ends. DNA of the CDR3: TGTGCCAGCAGTTCGCAGGGGAGTCAGCCCCAGCATTTT. Residues: CASSSQGSQPQHF.